This TCR beta chain was obtained from a study of blood T cells in healthy people across ages. CDR1 and CDR2 from the germline V gene are MGHRA and YSYEKL. The CDR3 spans 18 residues. J was trimmed by 2 bases and V by 3 bases; bases with no gene match: 9. The use of a sample-barcoded 5' primer and a J-beta primer mix characterized a second PCR of about 7 to 12 cycles. TCRdb processed the 5' RACE reads anew with MiXCR; each CDR3 protein has one entry. The sample carries 850,000 to 1,000,000 distinct CDR3 sequences, roughly 48% recorded once. The TCR sequence derives from a man younger than 45 in good health. The rearrangement uses TRBV4-1 and TRBJ2-1; the match to TRBD2 covers 11 bases. Specimen: blood. The CDR3 protein is CASSQGASGGWAYNEQFF. CDR3 bases: TGCGCCAGCAGCCAGGGTGCTAGCGGGGGGTGGGCCTACAATGAGCAGTTCTTC.